The 24 T cell receptor beta chains presented below share a single source sample, sequenced in a study of T cell repertoires in cytomegalovirus infection. TCRdb ran MiXCR on the reads and lists one entry per CDR3 protein. This table has about 770,000 distinct CDR3 sequences, under 35% appearing once. No antigens are known for them. This specimen consisted of cultured CD8+ T cells from PBMCs, obtained from culture after CMV antigen stimulation. These TCRs come from a human donor in good health (CMV status not recorded). Some clones in this sample may be carry-over from other donors' samples.

This clonotype turned up a few times. The chain has TRBV7-9 and TRBJ2-7; D possibly corresponds to TRBD1 (5 bases). CDR1 and CDR2 (germline): SEHNR, FQNEAQ (reference sequence). CDR3 size: 15 residues. Between the trimmed V and J ends, which lost 5 bases and 3 bases, there was a span of 17 bases. In DNA form, the CDR3 reads TGTGCCAGCAGCCGACCCGACAGAGAAGGCTACGAGCAGTACTTC. Encoded protein: CASSRPDREGYEQYF. Complete variable domain (other parts from reference TRBV7-9 and TRBJ2-7): DTGVSQNPRHKITKRGQNVTFRCDPISEHNRLYWYRQTLGQGPEFLTYFQNEAQLEKSRLLSDRFSAERPKGSFSTLEIQRTEQGDSAMYLCASSRPDREGYEQYFGPGTRLTVT.

This clonotype was detected a few times. The chain links TRBV28 to TRBJ2-7; D gene unclear. CDR1 is MDHEN, CDR2 SYDVKM, per germline. Between the trimmed V and J ends, which lost 4 bases and 7 bases, there was a span of 8 bases. This CDR3 contains 11 residues. CDR3 protein: CASSSPREQYV. The CDR3 DNA sequence: TGTGCCAGCAGTTCTCCTCGGGAGCAGTACGTC.

This clonotype has just a few counts. J is TRBJ2-5 and V is TRBV7-9, with D unresolved. The germline V gene has CDR1 SEHNR and CDR2 FQNEAQ (reference sequence). CDR3 length: 13 residues. Trimming took off 2 bases at V and 0 bases at J, with 4 bases between the two ends. For the CDR3, the DNA is TGTGCCAGCAGCTTAAAGAACCAAGAGACCCAGTACTTC. Translated: CASSLKNQETQYF.

V and J are TRBV25-1 and TRBJ2-1; 13 bases agree with TRBD2. J lost 4 bases, V lost 4 bases, and 4 bases had no gene match. The germline V gene has CDR1 MGHDK and CDR2 SYGVNS. This CDR3 region has 16 residues. The chain's CDR3 is CASSATSGGPYNEQFF. The DNA of the CDR3 is TGTGCCAGCAGTGCGACTAGCGGGGGGCCGTACAATGAGCAGTTCTTC.

This clonotype has only a few counts. The chain is built from TRBV7-9 and TRBJ2-7; TRBD1 is a possible D gene (5 bases). CDR1 and CDR2 from the germline V gene are SEHNR and FQNEAQ (reference sequence). CDR3 length: 15 amino acids. Deletions cut 6 bases from V and 6 bases from J, with 21 bases between. The CDR3 sequence: CASSFTGLGSPEQYF. The DNA for the CDR3 is TGTGCCAGCAGTTTCACAGGCCTGGGGTCCCCCGAGCAGTACTTC.

In this sample, this clonotype turned up a few times. V gene TRBV6-5 combines with J gene TRBJ1-6; D not certain. CDR1 and CDR2 from the germline V gene are MNHEY and SVGAGI. The CDR3 totals 14 residues. Trimming stripped 5 bases from V and 10 bases from J, with 15 bases between. The CDR3 bases are TGTGCCAGCAGTCCCTCTTGGGTGGGATCACCCCTCCACTTT. Translating gives CASSPSWVGSPLHF.

The gene calls are TRBV15 and TRBJ1-1, with TRBD1 matching 7 bases. V was pared by 6 bases and J by 6 bases, with 13 bases of the junction left unmatched. The germline CDR1 and CDR2 sequences are LNHNV and YYDKDF (reference sequence). The CDR3 is 15 amino acids. In DNA form, the CDR3 reads TGTGCCACCAGATGGAACGACAGGGAGTTGGCTGAAGCTTTCTTT. This encodes CATRWNDRELAEAFF.

This clonotype was detected only a few times. The chain uses TRBV7-9 and TRBJ2-1, with D hard to call. This CDR3 has 12 amino acids. The germline CDR1 and CDR2 sequences are SEHNR and FQNEAQ (reference sequence). V shed 5 bases and J shed 8 bases, with 10 bases lying between them. CDR3 DNA: TGTGCCAGCAGCCCGTATCCCTATGAGCAGTTCTTC. Its translation: CASSPYPYEQFF.

Only a few counts were recorded for this clonotype. This rearrangement joins TRBV10-2 to TRBJ1-2; a possible D gene is TRBD1 (5 bases). Per germline, CDR1 WSHSY and CDR2 SAAADI. V was trimmed by 5 bases and J by 6 bases, leaving 16 bases between them. CDR3 length: 14 residues. In DNA, the CDR3 is TGCGCCAGCAGTCCCCGGACGGGGGGGAATGGCTACACCTTC. It encodes CASSPRTGGNGYTF.

This clonotype has more than one count but fewer than ten. The chain uses TRBV5-6 and TRBJ1-1; D gene uncertain. Germline CDR1 SGHDT, CDR2 YYEEEE. V shed 0 bases and J shed 1 base, with 10 bases lying between them. The CDR3 loop spans 15 amino acids. CDR3 amino acids: CASSLATLQNTEAFF. The CDR3 DNA reads TGTGCCAGCAGCTTGGCAACACTTCAGAACACTGAAGCTTTCTTT.

The table lists this clonotype with a few counts. The chain links TRBV7-8 to TRBJ2-5, with D perhaps matching TRBD1 or TRBD2 (5 bases each). CDR1 and CDR2 from the germline V gene are SGHVS and FQNEAQ. V was pared by 1 base and J by 5 bases, with 14 bases between. The CDR3 covers 15 residues. Here the CDR3 reads CASSLGRGPEETQYF. The CDR3 region has the DNA TGTGCCAGCAGCTTAGGACGGGGACCGGAGGAGACCCAGTACTTC.

The V call is TRBV12-3 or TRBV12-4, the J call TRBJ1-2; D gene unclear. The CDR3 sequence is 13 residues long. V lost 4 bases and J 2 bases, leaving 8 bases between the germline ends. CDR3 protein: CASSWTLNYGYTF. The CDR3 coding sequence is TGTGCCAGCAGTTGGACTCTGAACTATGGCTACACCTTC.

This clonotype was seen more than once but under ten times. The V gene is TRBV12-5, the J gene TRBJ1-5, with 7 bases identical to TRBD1. Losses at the gene ends were 3 bases for V and 0 bases for J; bases not matched to a gene: 11. Per germline, CDR1 LGHNT and CDR2 FRNRAP. This CDR3 spans 18 amino acids. The CDR3 region is CASGFTVQGPYSNQPQHF. DNA for the CDR3: TGTGCTAGTGGTTTTACGGTACAGGGGCCTTATAGCAATCAGCCCCAGCATTTT.

This sequence joins TRBV12-3 or TRBV12-4 and TRBJ1-6; TRBD1 is a possible D gene (5 bases). The V and J ends lost 3 bases and 8 bases respectively, with 11 bases between them. The length of the CDR3 is 14 residues. CDR3 DNA: TGTGCCAGCAGTTTTGGGGGTCTGGATTCACCCCTCCACTTT. Protein sequence: CASSFGGLDSPLHF.

The rearrangement links TRBV6-5 to TRBJ1-1; D ambiguous. The CDR3 contains 15 residues. CDR1 is MNHEY, CDR2 SVGAGI, per germline. The V and J ends lost 0 bases and 5 bases respectively, with 13 bases between them. The CDR3 DNA is TGTGCCAGCAGTTACTCCACAACGGGGTTTACTGAAGCTTTCTTT. It yields the protein CASSYSTTGFTEAFF.

The chain has TRBV6-1 and TRBJ1-1, with D perhaps TRBD1 (6 bases). The CDR3 loop spans 14 amino acids. The ends were cut back, 8 bases at V and 3 bases at J, with 16 bases in the middle. From germline, CDR1 is MNHNS and CDR2 SASEGT. In nucleotides, the CDR3 is TGTGCCAGCCAGCAATGGGGGCCGGACACTGAAGCTTTCTTT. The encoded protein is CASQQWGPDTEAFF.

Notes on this clonotype: This may arise from a read error, as a much more abundant clone is one base away. The chain couples TRBV18 to TRBJ1-2; D is ambiguous. The CDR3 is 15 residues long. Germline V gene lookup returns CDR1 KGHSH and CDR2 LQKENI. V was cut by 4 bases and J by 5 bases, with 17 bases left in between. The DNA of the CDR3 is TGTGCCAGCTCACTTGAGGACTCCTTCCTTTATGGCTACACCTTC. Translating it yields CASSLEDSFLYGYTF.

This chain uses TRBV10-3 with TRBJ2-7; a weak D match, TRBD2 (7 bases). CDR1 ENHRY and CDR2 SYGVKD come from the germline V gene. The CDR3 sequence is 17 residues long. V lost 0 bases, J lost 3 bases, and 18 bases lay in between. CDR3 DNA sequence: TGTGCCATCAGTGAGTCGAGGGGGAGGGAATGGGGCTACGAGCAGTACTTC. Residues: CAISESRGREWGYEQYF.

The genes are TRBV5-1 and TRBJ1-2, with 10 bases aligning to TRBD1. The V and J ends lost 4 bases and 5 bases, in that order; junction bases with no gene match: 8. Germline CDR1 and CDR2: SGHRS and YFSETQ. The CDR3 has 15 residues. The CDR3 sequence is CASSPRGTGEYGYTF. As DNA, the CDR3 is TGCGCCAGCAGCCCGAGGGGGACAGGGGAATATGGCTACACCTTC.

The chain joins TRBV2 to TRBJ1-1; D is undetermined. Germline V gives CDR1 SNHLY, CDR2 FYNNEI. The CDR3 has 14 residues. Trimming pared 3 bases from V and 4 bases from J, leaving 12 bases between. CDR3 sequence reads: CASSDPTTSTEAFF. The CDR3 DNA is TGTGCCAGCAGTGACCCGACAACTAGCACTGAAGCTTTCTTT.

This clonotype came up a few times. The chain uses TRBV12-3 or TRBV12-4 and TRBJ1-1; D ambiguous. V shed 2 bases and J shed 7 bases, with 8 bases lying between them. The CDR3 has 12 amino acids. CDR3 DNA: TGTGCCAGCAGTTTATGGTTGGGTGAAGCTTTCTTT. This gives the protein CASSLWLGEAFF.

This chain connects TRBV24-1 to TRBJ1-3, with a weak D call TRBD1 (6 bases). Deletions cut 4 bases from V and 0 bases from J, with 9 bases between. Germline V lookup: CDR1 KGHDR, CDR2 SFDVKD. The CDR3 spans 15 residues. In nucleotides, the CDR3 is TGTGCCACCAGTGACGAGGGGGGCTCTGGAAACACCATATATTTT. The encoded protein is CATSDEGGSGNTIYF.

This chain joins TRBV6-5 and TRBJ1-5; D unresolved. Trimming removed 6 bases at V and 0 bases at J, with 9 bases between. Germline assignment: CDR1 MNHEY and CDR2 SVGAGI. The CDR3 consists of 14 residues. In DNA form, the CDR3 reads TGTGCCAGCAGCAGCGACATTAGCAATCAGCCCCAGCATTTT. As protein: CASSSDISNQPQHF.

Points on this clonotype: At one end, the junction sequence differs from germline, possibly due to a read error. The J gene is TRBJ2-3, the V gene TRBV14; perhaps TRBD1 as D (5 bases). Germline V lookup: CDR1 SGHDN, CDR2 FVKESK. This CDR3 has 16 amino acids. The CDR3 DNA reads as TGTGCCAGCAGTCAAGTAGCAGGGTCCCGCACAGATACGCAGTATTTT. This encodes CASSQVAGSRTDTQYF.